These 10 T cell receptor beta chains originate from one sample sequenced in a study of shared clonotypes between healthy human individuals. Profiled with immunoSEQ multiplex PCR; TCRdb holds only in-frame clones, not every one. The sample lists around 2.3 million clones, approximately 96% occurring once. The specimen was naive CD4+ T cells sorted from blood. Documented subset: CD45RA+ positively selected. Receptors were obtained from a man younger than 35 in good health.

This chain links TRBV18 with TRBJ2-2; D remains unclear. The CDR3 is 14 amino acids. Trimming left V 3 bases short and J 1 base short, with 6 bases between. Germline CDR1 and CDR2: KGHSH and LQKENI. The CDR3 protein is CASSPIRNTGELFF. The CDR3 DNA reads TGTGCCAGCTCACCCATCCGGAACACCGGGGAGCTGTTTTTT.

The J gene is TRBJ1-2, the V gene TRBV6-5; D call uncertain. Per germline, CDR1 MNHEY and CDR2 SVGAGI. The CDR3 extends over 15 amino acids. V was shortened by 2 bases and J by 7 bases, with 17 bases between the two germline ends. The CDR3 sequence is CASSYQGPSSSGYTF. CDR3 nucleotides: TGTGCCAGCAGTTACCAAGGACCGAGTTCCAGTGGCTACACCTTC.

The chain is built from TRBV10-1 and TRBJ2-7; 9 nucleotides agree with TRBD2. The V gene end was trimmed by 2 bases and the J gene end by 6 bases; junction bases not matched to a gene: 5. Germline CDR1 reads WNHNN; CDR2 reads SYGVQD (reference sequence). This CDR3 contains 14 residues. The CDR3 region has the DNA TGCGCCAGCAGTGAGGGCGGGAGGGCCTCCGAGCAGTACTTC. Translated: CASSEGGRASEQYF.

This chain joins TRBV19 and TRBJ2-4, with TRBD2 matching 10 bases. Germline V gene sequence: CDR1 LNHDA, CDR2 SQIVND (reference sequence). The CDR3 is 18 amino acids. V was clipped by 9 bases and J by 3 bases; unmatched bases: 17. The CDR3 sequence is CASQKGPVLAGDKNIQYF. CDR3 DNA: TGTGCCAGCCAAAAGGGGCCAGTCCTAGCGGGAGACAAAAACATTCAGTACTTC.

This sequence joins TRBV7-9 and TRBJ2-3; 8 bases line up with TRBD2. The V gene's germline CDR1 is SEHNR and CDR2 FQNEAQ (reference sequence). This CDR3 comprises 17 residues. Trimming at V came to 5 bases and at J to 2 bases, leaving 12 bases not matched to a gene. In DNA, the CDR3 is TGTGCCAGCAGCCTTAAGGCCGGGACTAGAAACACAGATACGCAGTATTTT. Protein: CASSLKAGTRNTDTQYF.

This sequence joins TRBV7-2 and TRBJ1-5; D call uncertain. The CDR3 consists of 15 residues. Deletions cut 8 bases from V and 3 bases from J, with 17 bases between. The germline CDR1 and CDR2 sequences are SGHTA and FQGNSA. The chain's CDR3 is CASRLTGGNNQPQHF. The CDR3 nucleotides read TGTGCCAGCCGACTCACGGGCGGTAACAATCAGCCCCAGCATTTT.

As regards this clone: Other DNA sequences in the same sample also yield this CDR3. V usage is TRBV6-1 and J usage is TRBJ1-6, with D unresolved. Between the trimmed V and J ends, which lost 1 base and 0 bases, there was a span of 10 bases. This CDR3 contains 17 residues. Germline assignment: CDR1 MNHNS and CDR2 SASEGT. CDR3 sequence reads: CASSEGLESSYNSPLHF. CDR3 nucleotides: TGTGCCAGCAGTGAAGGACTCGAGAGCTCCTATAATTCACCCCTCCACTTT.

This chain connects TRBV6-6 to TRBJ2-3, with 7 bases aligning to TRBD2. V shed 8 bases and J 4 bases; nucleotides not matched to a gene: 12. This CDR3 spans 15 amino acids. From germline, CDR1 is MNHNY and CDR2 SVGAGI (reference sequence). The CDR3: CASLPGGRLPDTQYF. CDR3 DNA: TGTGCCAGCCTTCCCGGGGGGAGATTGCCAGATACGCAGTATTTT.

This clone was recorded once. The CDR3 region has the DNA TGTGCCAGCTCACCAACACAGAGCCTCAATCAGCCCCAGCATTTT. Protein product: CASSPTQSLNQPQHF. This chain connects TRBV18 to TRBJ1-5; D is unresolved. The CDR3 runs to 15 residues. The V end lost 2 bases, the J end lost 3 bases, and 11 bases lay between the germline ends. CDR1 is KGHSH and CDR2 is LQKENI in the germline V gene.

This clone was detected only once. This chain joins TRBV19 and TRBJ2-3; the match to TRBD1 covers 7 bases. Germline values: CDR1 LNHDA, CDR2 SQIVND (reference sequence). The CDR3 sequence is 16 residues long. The V gene end was trimmed by 6 bases and the J gene end by 3 bases; junction bases not matched to a gene: 12. CDR3 DNA sequence: TGTGCCAGTAGGAACAGGGGCCCAAGCGGAACAGATACGCAGTATTTT. Translating gives CASRNRGPSGTDTQYF.